Listed here are 5 T cell receptor beta chains from one sample, sequenced in a study of blood T cell repertoires in COVID-19. Assay used: immunoSEQ multiplex PCR; TCRdb lists only in-frame clones, some missing. The sample gives some 250,000 clones, 70% to 90% of which show up once; approximately 1.9% is in the top ten. Material for sequencing was PBMCs or T cells enriched from blood (not recorded which). Receptors originate from a woman aged 45-59 years who had recovered from COVID-19.

This clone came up a few times. V usage is TRBV4-1 and J usage is TRBJ2-7; TRBD2 might be the D (5 bases). V was shortened by 4 bases and J by 3 bases, with 19 bases between the two germline ends. Germline CDR1 MGHRA, CDR2 YSYEKL. The CDR3 runs to 16 residues. CDR3: CASSPEWPGSRYEQYF. CDR3 sequence (DNA): TGCGCCAGCAGCCCCGAGTGGCCGGGATCCCGCTACGAGCAGTACTTC.

The chain is built from TRBV19 and TRBJ1-1; 7 positions match TRBD1. This CDR3 is built from 14 residues. The junction had 8 bases not matched to a gene; V was cut back by 6 bases and J by 4 bases. Germline V CDR1 and CDR2: LNHDA, SQIVND (reference sequence). The CDR3 DNA follows: TGTGCCAGTAGGGTACGGGACAGCCTCACTGAAGCTTTCTTT. Its protein product is CASRVRDSLTEAFF.

J is TRBJ2-2 and V is TRBV28; 7 bases line up with TRBD1. CDR1 is MDHEN and CDR2 is SYDVKM in the germline V gene. The CDR3 runs to 15 residues. The junction had 5 bases not matched to a gene; V was cut back by 6 bases and J by 1 base. The chain's CDR3 is CASRSTGMNTGELFF. CDR3 sequence (DNA): TGTGCCAGCAGGTCGACAGGGATGAACACCGGGGAGCTGTTTTTT.

The chain carries TRBV28 and TRBJ1-3; D is unresolved. The CDR3 is made up of 18 amino acids. Trimming shortened V by 3 bases and J by 1 base, and 19 bases separated the two germline ends. Germline CDR1 is MDHEN and CDR2 is SYDVKM. CDR3 in amino acids: CASSLGGGRTRSGNTIYF. CDR3 bases: TGTGCCAGCAGTTTGGGCGGTGGGAGGACCCGATCTGGAAACACCATATATTTT.

This sequence joins TRBV28 and TRBJ1-1, with D possibly matching TRBD1 (5 bases). The CDR3 has 13 amino acids. V shed 6 bases and J shed 2 bases, with 10 bases lying between them. CDR1 MDHEN and CDR2 SYDVKM come from the germline V gene. The CDR3: CASRRQINTEAFF. The CDR3 coding sequence is TGTGCCAGCAGGCGACAGATAAACACTGAAGCTTTCTTT.